The clone carrying this T cell receptor beta chain was counted many times. Its antigen is not known. Amplification of TCR beta CDR3 regions used RNA as the template. Researchers ran a first-round RT-PCR on the TCR CDR3 using the HTBI primer set. TCRdb passed the multiplex PCR reads through MiXCR, listing each CDR3 protein once. The sample has hundreds of thousands of distinct CDR3 sequences; around 13% are singletons. The sample comes from a study of T cells in Graves' hyperthyroidism and ophthalmopathy. V was pared by 6 bases and J by 0 bases, with 18 bases between. The CDR3 extends over 17 amino acids. Germline CDR1 reads MDHEN; CDR2 reads SYDVKM. Study conclusions and caveats: Most clonotypes that expanded in the thyroid above 0.001 also showed up in blood.

The source is a woman aged 50 to 60 with Graves' ophthalmopathy. The chain joins TRBV28 to TRBJ2-1, with D perhaps matching TRBD1 or TRBD2 (7 bases each). Sequencing was carried out using blood. This CDR3 reads CASSGRTGAISYNEQFF. CDR3 bases: TGTGCCAGCAGCGGGAGGACAGGTGCCATCTCCTACAATGAGCAGTTCTTC.